The 27 T cell receptor beta chains below were found in one sample sequenced in a study of response to subunit inactivated influenza vaccine. Via MiXCR, TCRdb re-called the RT-PCR reads, giving one row per CDR3 protein. This table has about 700,000 distinct CDR3 sequences, around 13% appearing once. The sequencing here drew on PBMCs from blood, taken less than 15 days before vaccination. Receptor source: a man aged 50-59 years who received an inactivated influenza vaccine.

There are a few counts of this clonotype. The gene calls are TRBV29-1 and TRBJ1-1; D uncertain. Germline CDR1 reads SQVTM; CDR2 reads ANQGSEA. V shed 0 bases and J shed 7 bases, with 15 bases lying between them. The CDR3 length is 14 residues. The DNA for the CDR3 is TGCAGCGTTGAAGATCGAAGGTTAACCCATGAAGCTTTCTTT. It encodes CSVEDRRLTHEAFF.

This chain links TRBV28 with TRBJ1-1, with a weak D call TRBD1 (5 bases). This CDR3 spans 15 amino acids. CDR1 and CDR2 from the germline V gene are MDHEN and SYDVKM. V lost 5 bases and J 0 bases, leaving 13 bases between the germline ends. The DNA of the CDR3 is TGTGCCAGCAGTCCCCCCTTGGGGGTGAACACTGAAGCTTTCTTT. Translation gives CASSPPLGVNTEAFF.

This clonotype was seen more than once but under ten times. V gene TRBV7-9 combines with J gene TRBJ1-1; D possibly corresponds to TRBD1 (6 bases). The V gene lost 3 bases and the J gene lost 11 bases, with 13 bases spanning the gap. The CDR3 consists of 12 residues. Looked up from germline, CDR1 is SEHNR and CDR2 is FQNEAQ (reference sequence). Here the CDR3 DNA reads TGTGCCAGCAGCTTCGACAGGACTGGGGCTTTCTTT. This translates into CASSFDRTGAFF.

This chain connects TRBV29-1 to TRBJ2-5; 13 nucleotides agree with TRBD2. V lost 7 bases to trimming and J lost 4 bases; unmatched junction nucleotides: 6. Germline V CDR1 and CDR2: SQVTM, ANQGSEA. The CDR3 sequence is 14 residues long. The CDR3 region is CSASGLAGVETQYF. The CDR3 DNA sequence: TGCAGCGCAAGCGGACTAGCGGGAGTAGAGACCCAGTACTTC. The complete variable domain, with remaining parts taken from reference TRBV29-1 and TRBJ2-5, reads SAVISQKPSRDICQRGTSLTIQCQVDSQVTMMFWYRQQPGQSLTLIATANQGSEATYESGFVIDKFPISRPNLTFSTLTVSNMSPEDSSIYLCSASGLAGVETQYFGPGTRLLVL.

The chain is built from TRBV20-1 and TRBJ2-4; D uncertain. V was trimmed by 2 bases and J by 0 bases, leaving 5 bases between them. The CDR3 sequence is 13 residues long. Germline CDR1 reads DFQATT; CDR2 reads SNEGSKA (reference sequence). In DNA, the CDR3 is TGCAGTGCTAGAACACCAGCCAAAAACATTCAGTACTTC. This translates into CSARTPAKNIQYF.

This clonotype was seen a handful of times. An end of the junction does not agree with germline; a read error may underlie this. V gene TRBV7-7 combines with J gene TRBJ1-4; D not resolved. Looked up from germline, CDR1 is SSHAT and CDR2 is FNYEAQ (reference sequence). The CDR3 runs 15 residues. The CDR3: CASSQTPSTNEKLFF. The CDR3 coding sequence is TGTGCTAGCAGCCAGACACCGTCAACTAATGAAAAACTGTTTTTT.

This clonotype came up many times. The V gene is TRBV12-3 or TRBV12-4, the J gene TRBJ1-1, with D uncertain. Trimming took off 5 bases at V and 6 bases at J, with 19 bases between the two ends. The CDR3 runs 15 residues. Written as DNA, the CDR3 is TGTGCCAGCAGTCCATCCTGGACCCTACACCCTGAAGCTTTCTTT. This encodes CASSPSWTLHPEAFF.

This clonotype was observed a handful of times. For the CDR3, the DNA is TGCGCCAGCAGCCTACAGGTGCTGAACAATCGGGGCTCTGAAGCTTTCTTT. It specifies CASSLQVLNNRGSEAFF. This chain connects TRBV5-1 to TRBJ1-1, with D perhaps matching TRBD1 (5 bases). This CDR3 has 17 residues. Germline values: CDR1 SGHRS, CDR2 YFSETQ. V was cut by 4 bases and J by 6 bases, with 25 bases left in between.

This chain connects TRBV5-1 to TRBJ2-3; D is unclear. This CDR3 is 15 amino acids long. Trimming cost V 0 bases and J 1 base, with 9 bases left between them. Germline V gene lookup returns CDR1 SGHRS and CDR2 YFSETQ. The DNA for the CDR3 is TGCGCCAGCAGCTTGGGAGAGTCTCGCACAGATACGCAGTATTTT. Amino acid sequence: CASSLGESRTDTQYF. Full variable domain (rest looked up from reference TRBV5-1 and TRBJ2-3): KAGVTQTPRYLIKTRGQQVTLSCSPISGHRSVSWYQQTPGQGLQFLFEYFSETQRNKGNFPGRFSGRQFSNSRSEMNVSTLELGDSALYLCASSLGESRTDTQYFGPGTRLTVL.

This chain joins TRBV12-3 or TRBV12-4 and TRBJ2-2; possibly TRBD1 for D (7 bases). This CDR3 is 14 amino acids long. The germline V and J ends were trimmed by 7 bases and 5 bases, with 14 bases remaining between them. CDR3 nucleotide sequence: TGTGCCAGCACCATGACAGGGAGGACCGGGGAGCTGTTTTTT. It is translated as CASTMTGRTGELFF.

V gene TRBV5-1 combines with J gene TRBJ2-2; a weak D match, TRBD1 (7 bases). Germline V gene lookup returns CDR1 SGHRS and CDR2 YFSETQ. V lost 4 bases and J 3 bases, leaving 16 bases between the germline ends. The CDR3 contains 16 residues. CDR3 sequence (DNA): TGCGCCAGCAGCCCCCCTGGCAGGGGGGACACCGGGGAGCTGTTTTTT. This translates into CASSPPGRGDTGELFF.

This chain joins TRBV15 and TRBJ1-3, with D hard to call. With 1 base removed from V and 3 bases from J, the gap between germline ends came to 7 bases. This CDR3 contains 14 residues. Germline-derived CDR1 and CDR2 are LNHNV and YYDKDF (reference sequence). The CDR3 region has the DNA TGTGCCACCAGCAGAGCGCCAATTGGAAACACCATATATTTT. This sequence encodes CATSRAPIGNTIYF.

This sequence joins TRBV29-1 and TRBJ2-2; TRBD1 matches at 7 bases. V shed 3 bases and J 3 bases; nucleotides not matched to a gene: 4. The CDR3 loop spans 14 amino acids. Germline assignment: CDR1 SQVTM and CDR2 ANQGSEA. Written as DNA, the CDR3 is TGCAGCGTTGATCTTGACAGGGACACCGGGGAGCTGTTTTTT. Its translation is CSVDLDRDTGELFF.

This clonotype has only a few counts. This chain uses TRBV3-1 with TRBJ2-7; the match to TRBD2 covers 10 bases. Per the germline V gene, CDR1 is LGHDT and CDR2 is YNNKEL (reference sequence). The CDR3 is made up of 14 amino acids. V shed 5 bases, J shed 6 bases, and the junction held 7 bases outside the gene matches. CDR3 nucleotide sequence: TGTGCCAGCAGCTGGGCTAGCGGGAGATCCGAGCAGTACTTC. This translates into CASSWASGRSEQYF.

J is TRBJ2-7 and V is TRBV6-1, with TRBD1 identical over 7 bases. V shed 7 bases and J 3 bases; nucleotides not matched to a gene: 9. There are 14 residues in the CDR3. CDR1 MNHNS and CDR2 SASEGT come from the germline V gene. As DNA, the CDR3 is TGTGCCAGCAAGCAAACAGGGGCCTTCTACGAGCAGTACTTC. Protein: CASKQTGAFYEQYF.

This chain joins TRBV20-1 and TRBJ2-1; 8 nucleotides line up with TRBD2. There are 14 residues in the CDR3. Germline V CDR1 and CDR2: DFQATT, SNEGSKA (reference sequence). The J segment lost 4 bases and the V segment lost 4 bases, leaving 6 bases of the junction unmatched. As DNA, the CDR3 is TGCAGTGCTATCAGCGGGAGTACGTACAATGAGCAGTTCTTC. Its translation: CSAISGSTYNEQFF.

This clonotype showed up just once. V usage is TRBV6-2 or TRBV6-3 and J usage is TRBJ2-2; tentative D call: TRBD1 (6 bases). Germline CDR1 and CDR2: MNHEY and SVGEGT. The CDR3 contains 16 residues. V lost 6 bases, J lost 2 bases, and 16 bases lay in between. CDR3 region: CASSLGQLLNTGELFF. CDR3 bases: TGTGCCAGCAGCCTCGGACAGCTTCTAAACACCGGGGAGCTGTTTTTT.

This clonotype appeared a few times. CDR3 bases: TGTGCCAGCAGCTTAGCGGGACTAGCGGGAAAAGAGACCCAGTACTTC. The encoded protein is CASSLAGLAGKETQYF. The chain uses TRBV7-2 and TRBJ2-5, with 13 bases lining up with TRBD2. The CDR3 length is 16 residues. The germline CDR1 and CDR2 sequences are SGHTA and FQGNSA. The trim removed 0 bases at V and 3 bases at J, leaving 1 base unmatched.

This sequence joins TRBV7-2 and TRBJ2-7; maybe TRBD2 (5 bases). There are 13 residues in the CDR3. Germline CDR1 reads SGHTA; CDR2 reads FQGNSA. The V end lost 3 bases, the J end lost 5 bases, and 11 bases lay between the germline ends. The CDR3 DNA reads TGTGCCAGCAGCTTTACGGAGGCCCACGAGCAGTACTTC. Residues: CASSFTEAHEQYF.

V usage is TRBV28 and J usage is TRBJ2-3; 7 nucleotides line up with TRBD2. The CDR3 is 15 residues long. The germline V gene has CDR1 MDHEN and CDR2 SYDVKM. The trim removed 7 bases at V and 3 bases at J, leaving 10 bases unmatched. CDR3 amino acids: CASIHAGRATDTQYF. CDR3 DNA: TGTGCCAGCATTCACGCGGGGAGGGCGACAGATACGCAGTATTTT.

The rearrangement links TRBV10-3 to TRBJ1-5; 9 bases map to TRBD1. The CDR3 is 14 residues long. V dropped 9 bases and J dropped 6; count of bases not matched to a gene: 9. Looked up from germline, CDR1 is ENHRY and CDR2 is SYGVKD. DNA for the CDR3: TGTGCCATAACCAACGACAGGGGGGGTCAGCCCCAGCATTTT. It specifies CAITNDRGGQPQHF.

This chain uses TRBV7-4 with TRBJ1-1, with D tentatively TRBD1 (6 bases). The CDR3 has 16 amino acids. V lost 6 bases, J lost 4 bases, and 21 bases lay in between. In germline, CDR1 is SGHVT, CDR2 SQSDAQ. The chain's CDR3 is CASSGGLQGKGTEAFF. The CDR3 nucleotides are TGTGCCAGCAGTGGGGGGCTACAGGGAAAAGGCACTGAAGCTTTCTTT.

The chain is built from TRBV6-5 and TRBJ1-4; the D gene is possibly TRBD1 (6 bases). The V end lost 2 bases, the J end lost 2 bases, and 9 bases lay between the germline ends. The CDR3 totals 15 residues. Per the germline V gene, CDR1 is MNHEY and CDR2 is SVGAGI. The CDR3 nucleotides read TGTGCCAGCAGTTACACGACAGGCACTAATGAAAAACTGTTTTTT. Amino acids: CASSYTTGTNEKLFF.

In this sample, this clonotype turned up a few times. The J gene is TRBJ2-7, the V gene TRBV12-3 or TRBV12-4; a possible D gene is TRBD2 (5 bases). V lost 1 base and J lost 6, with 10 bases in between. The CDR3 runs 13 residues. The CDR3 nucleotides read TGTGCCAGCAGTTTAGGCGCCCGGGGCGAGCAGTACTTC. Its protein is CASSLGARGEQYF.

The genes are TRBV11-3 and TRBJ2-1; a possible D gene is TRBD2 (6 bases). Trimming took off 5 bases at V and 3 bases at J, with 14 bases between the two ends. Germline-derived CDR1 and CDR2 are SGHNT and YENEEA. CDR3 length equals 15 residues. CDR3 loop: CASSAGPLVYNEQFF. CDR3 nucleotides: TGTGCCAGCAGCGCGGGACCACTAGTCTACAATGAGCAGTTCTTC.

The chain couples TRBV5-1 to TRBJ2-5; no clear D gene. Trimming cost V 5 bases and J 5 bases, with 10 bases left between them. Germline V gene lookup returns CDR1 SGHRS and CDR2 YFSETQ. This CDR3 comprises 12 residues. DNA for the CDR3: TGCGCCAGCAGGCCCACGGACGAGACCCAGTACTTC. Amino acid sequence: CASRPTDETQYF.

This clonotype came up a few times. V is TRBV7-8 and J is TRBJ2-7; perhaps TRBD1 as D (6 bases). CDR1 and CDR2 from the germline V gene are SGHVS and FQNEAQ. The CDR3 totals 15 residues. V was shortened by 1 base and J by 0 bases, with 10 bases between the two germline ends. The CDR3 bases are TGTGCCAGCAGCTTAGACAGGGATAGCTCCTACGAGCAGTACTTC. Amino acid sequence: CASSLDRDSSYEQYF.